Below, 18 T cell receptor beta chains from the same sample are listed, as sequenced in a study of blood T cell repertoires in COVID-19. Data came from immunoSEQ multiplex PCR; TCRdb stores just in-frame clones and leaves some out. There are fewer than 450,000 clones in the sample; about nine tenths occur only once, and about 0.57% lies in the top ten. The source material was PBMCs or T cells enriched from blood (not recorded which). The receptor set was obtained from a man between 18 and 29 years old who had recovered from COVID-19.

This chain joins TRBV7-3 and TRBJ2-3; 7 bases fit TRBD1. Losses at the gene ends were 5 bases for V and 4 bases for J; bases not matched to a gene: 12. Germline assignment: CDR1 SGHTA and CDR2 FQGTGA. The CDR3 consists of 16 residues. This chain's CDR3 is CASSPTGTYVADTQYF. For the CDR3, the DNA is TGTGCCAGCAGCCCGACAGGGACGTACGTAGCAGATACGCAGTATTTT. Supplemented by reference TRBV7-3 and TRBJ2-3, the full variable domain reads GAGVSQTPSNKVTEKGKYVELRCDPISGHTALYWYRQSLGQGPEFLIYFQGTGAADDSGLPNDRFFAVRPEGSVSTLKIQRTERGDSAVYLCASSPTGTYVADTQYFGPGTRLTVL.

This chain connects TRBV5-6 to TRBJ1-4; D call uncertain. The germline gives CDR1 SGHDT, CDR2 YYEEEE. The V and J ends lost 0 bases and 6 bases respectively, with 9 bases between them. The CDR3 totals 14 residues. The CDR3 DNA is TGTGCCAGCAGCTTGGGGTTGACTCATGAAAAACTGTTTTTT. Translating gives CASSLGLTHEKLFF.

The V call is TRBV5-1, the J call TRBJ2-1; possibly TRBD2 for D (5 bases). The CDR3 consists of 12 residues. Germline V gives CDR1 SGHRS, CDR2 YFSETQ. V gave up 2 bases and J gave up 10 bases, with 10 bases separating them. The CDR3 region is CASSFGEGEQFF. DNA for the CDR3: TGCGCCAGCAGCTTTGGAGAGGGCGAGCAGTTCTTC.

This clone appeared a single time. This rearrangement joins TRBV11-2 to TRBJ2-7, with TRBD2 as a possible D gene (6 bases). Germline V CDR1 and CDR2: SGHAT, FQNNGV. The CDR3 is 15 residues long. V was cut by 1 base and J by 4 bases, with 14 bases left in between. Written as DNA, the CDR3 is TGTGCCAGCAGCTTAGCGGGGGATAAAGGATACGAGCAGTACTTC. It encodes CASSLAGDKGYEQYF.

DNA for the CDR3: TGTGCCAGCATGTGGGAGGGCTTCGAAAAACTGTTTTTT. This encodes CASMWEGFEKLFF. The chain couples TRBV2 to TRBJ1-4, with D unresolved. The V end was cut by 7 bases, the J end by 8 bases, with 14 bases between. Germline CDR1 SNHLY, CDR2 FYNNEI. The CDR3 contains 13 residues. Looking up the rest from reference TRBV2 and TRBJ1-4 gives the full variable domain: EPEVTQTPSHQVTQMGQEVILRCVPISNHLYFYWYRQILGQKVEFLVSFYNNEISEKSEIFDDQFSVERPDGSNFTLKIRSTKLEDSAMYFCASMWEGFEKLFFGSGTQLSVL.

The genes are TRBV23-1 and TRBJ1-6; TRBD1 is a possible D gene (5 bases). TRBV23-1 is sorted into the ORF group, with uncertain function. The CDR3 loop spans 21 amino acids. Trimming left V 5 bases short and J 5 bases short, with 31 bases between. The CDR3 reads CASSAVCQPRKGVYHNSPLHF. As DNA, the CDR3 is TGCGCCAGCAGTGCCGTATGCCAGCCGAGAAAAGGGGTTTATCATAATTCACCCCTCCACTTT.

The chain uses TRBV27 and TRBJ1-2; a possible D gene is TRBD1 (5 bases). CDR1 is MNHEY, CDR2 SMNVEV, per germline (reference sequence). The CDR3 sequence is 13 residues long. V gave up 3 bases and J gave up 1 base, with 6 bases separating them. CDR3 bases: TGTGCCAGCAGTTTCGACAGTAACTATGGCTACACCTTC. This gives the protein CASSFDSNYGYTF.

V and J are TRBV27 and TRBJ2-4; tentatively, D is TRBD1 (6 bases). Germline V gives CDR1 MNHEY, CDR2 SMNVEV (reference sequence). Between the trimmed V and J ends, which lost 5 bases and 8 bases, there was a span of 16 bases. The CDR3 covers 14 residues. In DNA, the CDR3 is TGTGCCAGCAGTACTCACAGGGATGGGGACATTCAGTACTTC. Protein product: CASSTHRDGDIQYF.

V and J are TRBV2 and TRBJ1-6, with TRBD1 matching over 9 bases. This CDR3 spans 19 amino acids. V lost 2 bases to trimming and J lost 1 base; unmatched junction nucleotides: 9. Germline V gene data show CDR1 as SNHLY and CDR2 as FYNNEI. CDR3 loop: CASSESGTGFQSYNSPLHF. The DNA for the CDR3 is TGTGCCAGCAGTGAATCTGGGACAGGGTTTCAGTCCTATAATTCACCCCTCCACTTT.

The chain employs TRBV20-1 and TRBJ1-1; D is undetermined. Looked up from germline, CDR1 is DFQATT and CDR2 is SNEGSKA (reference sequence). CDR3 length: 11 residues. The V gene lost 4 bases and the J gene lost 3 bases, with 6 bases spanning the gap. CDR3 bases: TGCAGTGCTATTGCGTACACTGAAGCTTTCTTT. This sequence encodes CSAIAYTEAFF.

This rearrangement joins TRBV18 to TRBJ2-7; D unresolved. CDR1 and CDR2 (germline): KGHSH, LQKENI. Trimming left V 0 bases short and J 3 bases short, with 3 bases between. CDR3 length: 12 amino acids. The CDR3 nucleotides read TGTGCCAGCTCACCACCCAGCTACGAGCAGTACTTC. Protein product: CASSPPSYEQYF. Filled out from reference TRBV18 and TRBJ2-7, the complete variable domain reads NAGVMQNPRHLVRRRGQEARLRCSPMKGHSHVYWYRQLPEEGLKFMVYLQKENIIDESGMPKERFSAEFPKEGPSILRIQQVVRGDSAAYFCASSPPSYEQYFGPGTRLTVT.

The chain recombines TRBV3-1 (or the pseudogene TRBV3-2) with TRBJ2-5, with D perhaps TRBD2 (5 bases). The V gene lost 4 bases and the J gene lost 1 base, with 7 bases spanning the gap. The CDR3 runs to 13 residues. Germline loops: CDR1 LGHDT, CDR2 YNNKEL (reference sequence). The chain's CDR3 is CASSPAVQETQYF. For the CDR3, the DNA is TGTGCCAGCAGCCCAGCGGTCCAAGAGACCCAGTACTTC.

The CDR3: CASSMGVTSAFLGETQYF. In DNA, the CDR3 is TGTGCCAGTAGTATGGGTGTGACTAGCGCTTTCCTGGGAGAGACCCAGTACTTC. V usage is TRBV19 and J usage is TRBJ2-5; 8 nucleotides align to TRBD2. The CDR3 is 18 amino acids. Per germline, CDR1 LNHDA and CDR2 SQIVND (reference sequence). Trimming cost V 3 bases and J 4 bases; bases outside gene matches: 16.

Of note for this clone: The identical CDR3 is also encoded by other nucleotide sequences in the sample. This chain connects TRBV18 to TRBJ1-1; D call uncertain. The CDR3 has 12 amino acids. Germline-derived CDR1 and CDR2 are KGHSH and LQKENI. V lost 2 bases and J lost 5, with 6 bases in between. CDR3 DNA: TGTGCCAGCTCACCAGCGGGGACTGAAGCTTTCTTT. Translation gives CASSPAGTEAFF.

The V gene is TRBV5-1, the J gene TRBJ1-1; a weak D match, TRBD1 (6 bases). Germline CDR1 reads SGHRS; CDR2 reads YFSETQ. V lost 6 bases and J lost 11, with 23 bases in between. This CDR3 contains 14 residues. This CDR3 is CASTVDLAGDYAFF. In DNA form, the CDR3 reads TGCGCCAGCACGGTAGATTTGGCAGGGGATTACGCTTTCTTT.

J is TRBJ2-4 and V is TRBV2, with a weak D call TRBD2 (6 bases). The CDR3 totals 12 residues. Trimming pared 5 bases from V and 6 bases from J, leaving 8 bases between. In germline, CDR1 is SNHLY, CDR2 FYNNEI. CDR3 bases: TGTGCCAGCAGTCGGGACTTAAACATTCAGTACTTC. As protein: CASSRDLNIQYF.

The chain uses TRBV4-1 and TRBJ1-5, with D unresolved. The V gene lost 0 bases and the J gene lost 4 bases, with 13 bases spanning the gap. Germline V CDR1 and CDR2: MGHRA, YSYEKL. CDR3 length: 16 residues. CDR3 sequence reads: CASSQDQVGVNQPQHF. As DNA, the CDR3 is TGCGCCAGCAGCCAAGATCAGGTGGGAGTGAATCAGCCCCAGCATTTT.

The chain couples TRBV7-2 to TRBJ2-3; tentatively, D is TRBD1 (5 bases). Germline values: CDR1 SGHTA, CDR2 FQGNSA. This CDR3 is 13 amino acids long. Trimming removed 3 bases from V and 5 bases from J, with 9 bases in between. In DNA form, the CDR3 reads TGTGCCAGCAGCTTCAGACAGCAAGATACGCAGTATTTT. Residues: CASSFRQQDTQYF.